The rows below give T cell receptor beta chains drawn from one sample of a study of cytomegalovirus exposure and HLA in healthy donors. Generated by immunoSEQ multiplex PCR, the TCRdb table keeps only in-frame clones and is missing some. The sample lists 100,000 to 150,000 clones; 75% to 90% were seen once. The sequenced sample was PBMCs. These receptors all stem from a woman aged 40 to 55 in good health and CMV-seropositive. Each CDR3 is given with its conserved first and last residue. Each record gives: clone size, V gene, D gene, CDR3 length, J gene, CDR3 DNA, CDR3 protein. A D gene is named only where the DNA matches it firmly. The size field is filled for only some rows; it gives once, few, many or a size class.

size: .
V: TRBV19
D: TRBD1
length: 14
J: TRBJ2-5
DNA: TGTGCCAGTAGTGACAGGGGGGGAGAAGAGACCCAGTACTTC
CDR3: CASSDRGGEETQYF

size: .
V: TRBV5-4
D: .
length: 13
J: TRBJ1-1
DNA: TGTGCCAGCAGCTTGGGGGGCAACACTGAAGCTTTCTTT
CDR3: CASSLGGNTEAFF

size: .
V: TRBV4-2
D: .
length: 16
J: TRBJ2-7
DNA: TGTGCCAGCAGCCAAGTAAACCTCAGGGATCCCTACGAGCAGTACTTC
CDR3: CASSQVNLRDPYEQYF

size: few
V: TRBV14
D: .
length: 13
J: TRBJ1-2
DNA: TGTGCCAGCAGGTTGCGACAGAACTATGGCTACACCTTC
CDR3: CASRLRQNYGYTF

size: .
V: TRBV9
D: .
length: 17
J: TRBJ2-3
DNA: TGTACCAGCAGCGTAGGAGTAGCGGTGCGATCCACAGATACGCAGTATTTT
CDR3: CTSSVGVAVRSTDTQYF

size: .
V: TRBV29-1
D: .
length: 12
J: TRBJ1-4
DNA: TGCAGCGCCGTCCGGGAAGGTGAAAAACTGTTTTTT
CDR3: CSAVREGEKLFF

size: .
V: TRBV30
D: TRBD1
length: 14
J: TRBJ1-2
DNA: TGTGCCTGGAGTGCGCCCCAGGGGGCAGGGGGCTACACCTTC
CDR3: CAWSAPQGAGGYTF

size: .
V: TRBV19
D: .
length: 15
J: TRBJ2-2
DNA: TGTGCCACCTCAGCTTTCCGGGAGTTCACCGGGGAGCTGTTTTTT
CDR3: CATSAFREFTGELFF

size: .
V: TRBV6-1
D: TRBD1
length: 16
J: TRBJ1-2
DNA: TGTGCCAGCAGTGAGTACCCTCGGGAGGGGGCCTATGGCTACACCTTC
CDR3: CASSEYPREGAYGYTF

size: .
V: TRBV2
D: .
length: 14
J: TRBJ1-5
DNA: TGTGCCAGCGGAGGGATAAACCGCAATCAGCCCCAGCATTTT
CDR3: CASGGINRNQPQHF

size: once
V: TRBV10-3
D: .
length: 17
J: TRBJ2-1
DNA: TGTGCCATCAGTGAGTCGAGCGGAGCCCGGTTTGGGAATGAGCAGTTCTTC
CDR3: CAISESSGARFGNEQFF

size: .
V: TRBV6-1
D: .
length: 15
J: TRBJ2-7
DNA: TGTGCCAGCAGTGAGTATTATGGCATGGCCTACGAGCAGTACTTC
CDR3: CASSEYYGMAYEQYF

size: .
V: TRBV6-5
D: TRBD1
length: 13
J: TRBJ2-5
DNA: TGTGCCACCCACCGGGACAGCCAAGAGACCCAGTACTTC
CDR3: CATHRDSQETQYF

size: .
V: TRBV30
D: TRBD1
length: 14
J: TRBJ1-5
DNA: TGTGCCTGGAGTGTACAGGGGGGGTCTCAGCCCCAGCATTTT
CDR3: CAWSVQGGSQPQHF

size: few
V: TRBV10-3
D: .
length: 15
J: TRBJ1-1
DNA: TGTGCCATCAGTGAGTTCGAGGCCGAGAGCACTGAAGCTTTCTTT
CDR3: CAISEFEAESTEAFF

size: .
V: TRBV7-8
D: .
length: 13
J: TRBJ2-7
DNA: TGTGCCAGCAGCTTAGCGCAGGGCTACGAGCAGTACTTC
CDR3: CASSLAQGYEQYF

size: .
V: TRBV25-1
D: TRBD2
length: 14
J: TRBJ2-2
DNA: TGTGCCAGCAGTGAATCGGGGGGTCCGCGGGAGCTGTTTTTT
CDR3: CASSESGGPRELFF

size: once
V: TRBV9
D: .
length: 16
J: TRBJ1-4
DNA: TGTGCCAGCAGCGTAGGGCAGACAGACAATAATGAAAAACTGTTTTTT
CDR3: CASSVGQTDNNEKLFF

size: .
V: TRBV27
D: .
length: 14
J: TRBJ2-3
DNA: TGTGCCAGCAGTTTTCAAGGGGTCCAGGGTCCCGCTACTTTT
CDR3: CASSFQGVQGPATF

size: .
V: TRBV18
D: .
length: 13
J: TRBJ2-7
DNA: TGTGCCAGCTCCCCAGGAGCAAACTACGAGCAGTACTTC
CDR3: CASSPGANYEQYF

size: few
V: TRBV5-1
D: .
length: 12
J: TRBJ2-7
DNA: TGCGCCAGCGCCCCCGTTTCGGACGAGCAGTACTTC
CDR3: CASAPVSDEQYF

size: .
V: TRBV9
D: TRBD1
length: 17
J: TRBJ1-3
DNA: TGTGCCAGCAGCCCGCCGGGACAGGGGGTTCTTGGAAACACCATATATTTT
CDR3: CASSPPGQGVLGNTIYF

size: few
V: TRBV4-3
D: TRBD2
length: 14
J: TRBJ2-2
DNA: TGCGCCAGCAGCCGGGGACTAGGGAGCGGGGAGCTGTTTTTT
CDR3: CASSRGLGSGELFF

size: few
V: TRBV13
D: .
length: 14
J: TRBJ2-7
DNA: TGTGCCAGCAGCCCGGAAATGGGGGGTTACGAGCAGTACTTC
CDR3: CASSPEMGGYEQYF

size: .
V: TRBV9
D: .
length: 15
J: TRBJ2-2
DNA: TGTGCCAGCAGCCCCCCTGCAGGGAACACCGGGGAGCTGTTTTTT
CDR3: CASSPPAGNTGELFF

size: .
V: TRBV4-3
D: .
length: 15
J: TRBJ2-2
DNA: TGCGCCAGCAGCCAAGGCAGGGCGAACACCGGGGAGCTGTTTTTT
CDR3: CASSQGRANTGELFF

size: .
V: TRBV11-2
D: .
length: 14
J: TRBJ2-7
DNA: TGTGCCAGCAGCTTAGCACTAGCCTCCTACGAGCAGTACTTC
CDR3: CASSLALASYEQYF

size: .
V: TRBV6-5
D: .
length: 15
J: TRBJ2-2
DNA: TGTGCCAGCAGATGGGGCAGCCCGAACACCGGGGAGCTGTTTTTT
CDR3: CASRWGSPNTGELFF

size: once
V: TRBV4-3
D: TRBD1
length: 15
J: TRBJ2-7
DNA: TGCGCCAGCAGCCAAGATTCGGGGACAGATTACGAGCAGTACTTC
CDR3: CASSQDSGTDYEQYF

size: .
V: TRBV27
D: .
length: 14
J: TRBJ2-1
DNA: TGTGCCAGCATAACTAGCACGGGTAAGGGTGAGCAGTTCTTC
CDR3: CASITSTGKGEQFF

size: few
V: TRBV7-9
D: .
length: 16
J: TRBJ2-5
DNA: TGTGCCAGCAGCTTAGTAATGGCGGGGGCAGGAGAGACCCAGTACTTC
CDR3: CASSLVMAGAGETQYF

size: .
V: TRBV5-8
D: TRBD1
length: 16
J: TRBJ1-2
DNA: TGTGCCAGCAGCTTGTTCTCGACAGGGGGCCAGTATGGCTACACCTTC
CDR3: CASSLFSTGGQYGYTF

size: few
V: TRBV10-3
D: TRBD1
length: 13
J: TRBJ2-7
DNA: TGTGCCATCACCCGGACAGGGGTGGACGAGCAGTACTTC
CDR3: CAITRTGVDEQYF

size: .
V: TRBV27
D: .
length: 15
J: TRBJ1-5
DNA: TGTGCCAGCAGTTTAGGGCCCTATAGCAATCAGCCCCAGCATTTT
CDR3: CASSLGPYSNQPQHF

size: .
V: TRBV6-5
D: TRBD1
length: 14
J: TRBJ1-2
DNA: TGTGCCAGCAGGCCGACAGGGCTCAGCTATGGCTACACCTTC
CDR3: CASRPTGLSYGYTF

size: .
V: TRBV18
D: .
length: 15
J: TRBJ1-2
DNA: TGTGCCAGCTCACCAATAGGGGGAGGGCACGATGGCTACACCTTC
CDR3: CASSPIGGGHDGYTF

size: .
V: TRBV28
D: TRBD1
length: 15
J: TRBJ2-5
DNA: TGTGCCAGCAGTTCGCCGGGACAGGGTAAAGAGACCCAGTACTTC
CDR3: CASSSPGQGKETQYF